This T cell receptor (beta chain) was profiled in a study of T cells in Graves' hyperthyroidism and ophthalmopathy. Study in general: Peripheral blood was acquired at first diagnosis, ahead of any therapy whatsoever.

Points from the study as a whole: Before onset, by a median of around six months, the model predicted ophthalmopathy. Most clonotypes expanded in the thyroid (above 0.001) were also present in blood.

Trimming left V 6 bases short and J 2 bases short, with 11 bases between. Germline CDR1 is LNHDA and CDR2 is SQIVND (reference sequence). This CDR3 is built from 14 residues. On this clonotype itself: Its cognate antigen is unknown.

From 10 ml of fresh peripheral blood, PBMCs were isolated. RNA transcripts provided the source from which TCR beta CDR3 regions were amplified. During a first-round RT-PCR of the TCR CDR3, the HTBI primer set was used. TCRdb analysed the multiplex PCR reads with MiXCR anew, one entry per CDR3 protein. The data show about 250,000 distinct CDR3 sequences, over 20% seen once. This chain uses TRBV19 with TRBJ1-5, with D perhaps matching TRBD1 (6 bases). The origin of this receptor is a woman in her 40s with Graves' ophthalmopathy. Sequenced material: blood. The CDR3 reads CASRIEGGNQPQHF. The DNA of the CDR3 is TGTGCCAGTAGAATCGAGGGGGGCAATCAGCCCCAGCATTTT.